This T cell receptor (beta chain) was profiled in a study of blood T cell repertoires in COVID-19. Study summary: Collection of acute and convalescent COVID-19 samples took place in the United States, Italy and Spain.

Original analysis: Quantification of nucleated cells was approximated via reference gene primer amplification. Repertoires were generated with immunoSEQ multiplex PCR, while TCRdb's copy carries only in-frame clones and drops some. V and J calls and clone size are those listed in that table; D and trimming were worked out from the DNA. The sample lists 250,000 to 350,000 clones, 87% occurring once. Allocation to cohorts depended on clinical history reported by the participants. In Cohort 3, a recovered donor had either two negative PCRs, clearance, or symptom resolution. The CDR3 totals 15 residues. Germline trimming cut 4 bases from V and 1 base from J; bases unmatched to any gene: 3. CDR1 is MNHEY and CDR2 is SMNVEV in the germline V gene (reference sequence).

The chain recombines TRBV27 with TRBJ2-3; 9 nucleotides line up with TRBD2. Sequenced sample: PBMCs or T cells enriched from blood (not recorded which). The sequence derives from a woman aged 40 to 50 who had recovered from COVID-19. CDR3: CASSSQREGTDTQYF. The CDR3 DNA reads TGTGCCAGCAGTTCCCAGCGGGAGGGCACAGATACGCAGTATTTT.